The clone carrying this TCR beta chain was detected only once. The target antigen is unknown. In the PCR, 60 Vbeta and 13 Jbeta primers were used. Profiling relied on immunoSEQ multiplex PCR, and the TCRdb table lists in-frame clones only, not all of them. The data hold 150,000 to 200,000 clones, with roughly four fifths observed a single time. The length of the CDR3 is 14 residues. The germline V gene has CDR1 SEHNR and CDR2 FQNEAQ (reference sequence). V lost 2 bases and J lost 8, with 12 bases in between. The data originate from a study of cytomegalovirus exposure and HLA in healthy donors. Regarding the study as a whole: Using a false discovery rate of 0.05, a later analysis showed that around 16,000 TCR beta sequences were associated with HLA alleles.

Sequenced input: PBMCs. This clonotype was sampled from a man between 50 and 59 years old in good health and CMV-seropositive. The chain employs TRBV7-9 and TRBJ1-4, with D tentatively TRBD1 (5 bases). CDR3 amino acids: CASSLRRGEEKLFF. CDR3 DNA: TGTGCCAGCAGCTTACGGCGGGGGGAGGAAAAACTGTTTTTT.